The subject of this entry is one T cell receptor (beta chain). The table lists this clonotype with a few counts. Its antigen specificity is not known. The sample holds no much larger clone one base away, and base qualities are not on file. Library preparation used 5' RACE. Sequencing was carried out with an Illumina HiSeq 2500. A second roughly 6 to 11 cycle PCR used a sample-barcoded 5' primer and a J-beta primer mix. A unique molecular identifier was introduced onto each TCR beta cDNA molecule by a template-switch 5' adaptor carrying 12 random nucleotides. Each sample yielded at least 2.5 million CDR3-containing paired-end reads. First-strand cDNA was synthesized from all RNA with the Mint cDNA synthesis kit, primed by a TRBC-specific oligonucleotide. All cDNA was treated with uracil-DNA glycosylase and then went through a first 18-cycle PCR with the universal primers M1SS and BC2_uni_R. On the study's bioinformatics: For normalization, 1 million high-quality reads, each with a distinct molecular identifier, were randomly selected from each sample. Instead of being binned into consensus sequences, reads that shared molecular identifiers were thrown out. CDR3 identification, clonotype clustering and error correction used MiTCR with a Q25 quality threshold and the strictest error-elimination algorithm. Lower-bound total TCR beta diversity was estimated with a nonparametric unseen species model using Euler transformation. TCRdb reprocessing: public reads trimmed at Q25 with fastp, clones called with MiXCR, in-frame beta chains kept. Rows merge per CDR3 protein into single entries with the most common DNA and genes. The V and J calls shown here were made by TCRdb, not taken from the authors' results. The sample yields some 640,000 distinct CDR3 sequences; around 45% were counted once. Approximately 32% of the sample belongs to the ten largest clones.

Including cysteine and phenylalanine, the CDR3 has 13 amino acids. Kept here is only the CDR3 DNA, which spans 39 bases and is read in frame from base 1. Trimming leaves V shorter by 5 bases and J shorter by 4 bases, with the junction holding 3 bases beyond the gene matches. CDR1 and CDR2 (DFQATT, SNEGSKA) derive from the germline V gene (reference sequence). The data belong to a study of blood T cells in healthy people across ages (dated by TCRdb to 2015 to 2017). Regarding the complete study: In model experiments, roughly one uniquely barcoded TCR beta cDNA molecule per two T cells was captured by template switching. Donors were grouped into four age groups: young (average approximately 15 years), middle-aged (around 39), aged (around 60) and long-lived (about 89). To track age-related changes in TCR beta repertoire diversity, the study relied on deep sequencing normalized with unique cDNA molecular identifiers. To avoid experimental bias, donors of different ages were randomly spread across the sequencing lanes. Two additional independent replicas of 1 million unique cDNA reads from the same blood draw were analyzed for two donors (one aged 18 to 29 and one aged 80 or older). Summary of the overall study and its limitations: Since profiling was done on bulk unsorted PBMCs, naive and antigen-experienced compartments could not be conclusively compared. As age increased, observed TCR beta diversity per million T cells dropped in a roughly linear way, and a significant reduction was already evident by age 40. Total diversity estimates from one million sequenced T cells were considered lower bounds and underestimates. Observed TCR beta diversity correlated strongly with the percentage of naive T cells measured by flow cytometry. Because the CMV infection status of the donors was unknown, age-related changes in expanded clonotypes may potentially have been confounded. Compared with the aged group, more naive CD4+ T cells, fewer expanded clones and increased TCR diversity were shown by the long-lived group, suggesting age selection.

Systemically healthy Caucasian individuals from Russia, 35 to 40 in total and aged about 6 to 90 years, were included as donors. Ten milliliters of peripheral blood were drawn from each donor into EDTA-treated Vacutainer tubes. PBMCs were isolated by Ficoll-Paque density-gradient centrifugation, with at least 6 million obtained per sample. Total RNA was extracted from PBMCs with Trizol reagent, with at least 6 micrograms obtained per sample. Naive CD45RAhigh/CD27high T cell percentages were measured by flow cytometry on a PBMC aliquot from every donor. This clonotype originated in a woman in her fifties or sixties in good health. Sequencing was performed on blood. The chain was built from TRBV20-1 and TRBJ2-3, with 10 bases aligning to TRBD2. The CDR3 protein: CSAFLAGADTQYF. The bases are TGCAGTGCTTTTCTAGCGGGAGCAGATACGCAGTATTTT.